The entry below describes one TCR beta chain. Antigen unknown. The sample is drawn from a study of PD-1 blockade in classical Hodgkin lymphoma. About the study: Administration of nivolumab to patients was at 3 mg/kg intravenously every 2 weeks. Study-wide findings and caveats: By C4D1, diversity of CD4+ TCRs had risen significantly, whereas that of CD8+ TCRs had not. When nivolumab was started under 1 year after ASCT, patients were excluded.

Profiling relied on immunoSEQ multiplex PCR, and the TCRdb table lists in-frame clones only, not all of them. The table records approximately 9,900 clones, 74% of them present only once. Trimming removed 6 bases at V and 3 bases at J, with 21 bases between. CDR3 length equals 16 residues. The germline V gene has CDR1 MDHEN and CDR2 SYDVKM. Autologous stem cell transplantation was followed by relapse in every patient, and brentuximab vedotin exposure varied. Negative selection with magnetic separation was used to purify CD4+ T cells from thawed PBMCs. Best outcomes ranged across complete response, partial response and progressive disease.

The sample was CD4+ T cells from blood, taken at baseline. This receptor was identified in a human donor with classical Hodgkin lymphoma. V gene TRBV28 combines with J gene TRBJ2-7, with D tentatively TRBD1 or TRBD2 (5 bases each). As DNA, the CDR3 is TGTGCCAGCAGCCCCCGGGACGGCCATCTCGACTACGAGCAGTACTTC. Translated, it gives CASSPRDGHLDYEQYF.